This T cell receptor (beta chain) was sequenced for a study of beta chain features in type 1 diabetes. The length of the CDR3 is 14 residues. Trimming removed 10 bases from V and 8 bases from J, with 23 bases in between. Per germline, CDR1 MNHNY and CDR2 SVGAGI (reference sequence). The study reverse transcribed the entire isolated RNA, so it sequenced expressed TCRB transcripts. About 3.7 million reads, on average, came from each naive, central memory and regulatory T cell sample. Only in-frame clones appear in the TCRdb table, and some are missing; sequencing was by immunoSEQ multiplex PCR. The sample yields 150,000 to 200,000 clones, about 8.1% seen once. Comment on this clone: Its antigen is currently unknown.

Whole-study results and caveats: There was a possibility that cDNA sequencing over-represented cells with high TCR expression. Relative to healthy donors, patients appeared to have naive, central memory and Treg TCRB repertoires that were more similar. A moderate, significant TCRB CDR3 shortening appeared in type 1 diabetes across four CD4+ subsets. Although PCR might favor shorter templates, it would do so equally in patients and controls.

The rearrangement uses TRBV6-6 and TRBJ1-1, with D unclear. Source material: central memory CD4+ T cells from blood. This receptor was identified in a woman in her late teens or twenties with type 1 diabetes. CDR3 protein: CAISMVGEETEAFF. DNA for the CDR3: TGTGCCATCAGCATGGTCGGGGAGGAAACCGAAGCTTTCTTT.